The text below deals with one TCR beta chain. No antigen is known for it. Per-nucleotide qualities are absent, and no much larger clonotype sits a single base away. The germline V end is reduced by 1 base and the J end by 4 bases; junction bases left unmatched: 8. Its CDR3 holds 18 amino acids, cysteine through phenylalanine. Only the CDR3 part of the read is kept: 54 bases, read in frame from the first base. CDR1 and CDR2 are drawn from the germline V gene: LGHNA, YSLEER. Each collaborating institution followed its own protocols to collect whole blood in K2EDTA tubes. For TCRbeta analysis, collaborators shipped samples in one of three forms: frozen whole blood, isolated PBMCs, or DNA extracted from either of those sample types. The immunoSEQ Assay, a bias-controlled multiplex PCR, was used to amplify TCRbeta CDR3 regions from genomic DNA. The authors processed their data as follows. Nucleated cell counts per sample were estimated from amplification of reference gene primers within the assay. To quantify the absolute abundance of each unique TCRbeta CDR3 rearrangement, sequence reads were collapsed and filtered. For each sample, productive Simpson clonality was calculated as the square root of Simpson's diversity index over productive rearrangements. TCRdb holds this immuneACCESS table with in-frame rearrangements only. Some clones are missing; in checked studies, unresolved V genes explain under half, and the rest has no known cause. V, J and clone size derive from that table, while D and trimming were established from the DNA sequence. This sample lists roughly 110,000 clones; 85% were detected once. The ten largest clones add up to around 3.5% of the sample.

The data belong to a study of blood T cell repertoires in COVID-19 (dated by TCRdb to 2020 to 2021). Background for the entire study: Collaborator samples came from the United States, Italy and Spain and covered acute and convalescent phases of COVID-19. Where HLA class I and class II types were available, the types were taken from metadata supplied by the sample provider, not from assay-based typing. Deeply sampled blood TCRbeta repertoires from subjects exposed to, actively infected with, or recovered from COVID-19 were included in the dataset. Nearly every sample came with metadata listing a de-identified subject ID, COVID-19 status, age in years and sex. The prospective study material was composed of cDNA or gDNA derived from T cells, B-cell-depleted T cells, or PBMCs. The repertoires were released in a freely available public database meant as a resource for research on the immune response to SARS-CoV-2. The samples were drawn from the first 160 participants of the ongoing ImmuneRACE study and from 950 to 1,500 subjects provided by 6 global collaborators. The full study reports these points: The quantity of clinical and demographic metadata differed by source and by participant and was supplied without curation.

The sample comprised peripheral blood. The rearrangement combines TRBV4-3 with TRBJ2-2; 11 of the junction bases match TRBD1. This clonotype was obtained from a man between 35 and 55 years old with acute or convalescent COVID-19. The sequenced DNA is TGCGCCAGCAGCCAAGTTGGCTGGGACAGGGGGAGCACCGGGGAGCTGTTTTTT. Its protein is CASSQVGWDRGSTGELFF.